These T cell receptor beta chains were read from a single sample in a study of chemoradiotherapy in HPV16-positive cancers. The method was immunoSEQ multiplex PCR; TCRdb's version includes in-frame clones alone and lacks a portion of them. Of about 35,000 clones in the sample, approximately 90% were seen once. The sequencing used blood, collected from a patient who underwent chemoradiotherapy. The receptors were sampled from a human donor with HPV-associated anogenital cancer. The CDR3 runs from the conserved cysteine through the conserved F or W. Each record gives: clone size, CDR3 length, J gene, D gene, V gene, CDR3 DNA, CDR3 protein. D genes are given only for firm matches. The size of a clone is reported for some rows only, either as once, few or many, or as a class for expanded clones.

NA	12	TRBJ2-1	TRBD2	TRBV2	TGTGCCAGCAAAACTAGCGGGGGGGCCCAGTTCTTC	CASKTSGGAQFF
NA	15	TRBJ2-5	TRBD1	TRBV10-2	TGCGCCACTGGACCGGGACAGGGGAAAGGAGAGACCCAGTACTTC	CATGPGQGKGETQYF
few	17	TRBJ2-1	NA	TRBV5-6	TGTGCCAGCAGCTTACCATCCGGGACATTAGGTCCCAATGAGCAGTTCTTC	CASSLPSGTLGPNEQFF
NA	14	TRBJ2-1	NA	TRBV6-1	TGTGCCACGCAAGCGGGCGGGGACCACAATGAGCAGTTCTTC	CATQAGGDHNEQFF
NA	15	TRBJ2-1	NA	TRBV4-2	TGTGCCAGCAGCCCCGGCCAAGGAAACTACAATGAGCAGTTCTTC	CASSPGQGNYNEQFF
NA	14	TRBJ1-2	NA	TRBV11-1	TGTGCCAGCAGCTTCAACCGGTTCTCGGACGGCTACACCTTC	CASSFNRFSDGYTF
NA	13	TRBJ1-4	NA	TRBV29-1	TGCAGCGTCAGCCGGCAAACTAATGAAAAACTGTTTTTT	CSVSRQTNEKLFF
NA	16	TRBJ2-2	TRBD1	TRBV5-4	TGTGCCAGCAGCTTCGCTGGGACAGGGGTTATCGGGGAGCTGTTTTTT	CASSFAGTGVIGELFF
NA	15	TRBJ2-2	NA	TRBV5-1	TGCGCCAGCAGTCCGAGCGGAGAAAACACCGGGGAGCTGTTTTTT	CASSPSGENTGELFF
NA	13	TRBJ2-1	NA	TRBV7-6	TGTGCCAGCAGCCCCCGGGGCAACAATGAGCAGTTCTTC	CASSPRGNNEQFF
NA	17	TRBJ2-7	NA	TRBV28	TGTGCCAGCAGTTCCGCGATTGGAGGAGGGACCTCCTACGAGCAGTACTTC	CASSSAIGGGTSYEQYF
NA	14	TRBJ1-5	NA	TRBV10-2	TGCGCCAGCACGGCCGATTATAGCAATCAGCCCCAGCATTTT	CASTADYSNQPQHF
NA	13	TRBJ2-7	NA	TRBV7-9	TGTGCCAGCAGCTTAGCAGTAGCCTACGAGCAGTACTTC	CASSLAVAYEQYF
few	11	TRBJ2-7	TRBD1	TRBV20-1	TGCAGTGCGCCGACAGGGTACGAGCAGTACTTC	CSAPTGYEQYF
NA	15	TRBJ2-7	TRBD2	TRBV4-3	TGCGCCAGCAGCCCAACGACTAGCGGGGGTAACGAGCAGTACTTC	CASSPTTSGGNEQYF
NA	17	TRBJ1-2	NA	TRBV4-3	TGCGCCAGCAGCCAAGATTATCGAACCGGGGTCCACTATGGCTACACCTTC	CASSQDYRTGVHYGYTF
NA	14	TRBJ2-7	NA	TRBV27	TGTGCCAGCAGAAAAGGGGGAGAAGCCTACGAGCAGTACTTC	CASRKGGEAYEQYF
NA	14	TRBJ2-3	TRBD2	TRBV6-4	TGTGCCAGCAGTGAAGCGGGGGGCACAGATACGCAGTATTTT	CASSEAGGTDTQYF
NA	12	TRBJ2-5	NA	TRBV29-1	TGCAGCGTTCGGGACTTCGAAGAGACCCAGTACTTC	CSVRDFEETQYF
few	13	TRBJ1-2	TRBD1	TRBV2	TGTGCCAGCAGTGAAGGGGACAGCTATGGCTACACCTTC	CASSEGDSYGYTF
few	15	TRBJ2-7	NA	TRBV7-7	TGTGCTAGCAGCTTAGGCGCGGGACCTACCTACGAGCAGTACTTC	CASSLGAGPTYEQYF
NA	11	TRBJ1-6	NA	TRBV7-9	TGTGCCAGCAACGCCCTAGGGGCCCTCCACTTT	CASNALGALHF
NA	15	TRBJ2-3	TRBD2	TRBV6-4	TGTGCCAGCAGAGAGACTAGCGGGGGGACAGATACGCAGTATTTT	CASRETSGGTDTQYF